This T cell receptor (beta chain) was captured in a study of T-cell reconstitution after alpha-beta-depleted transplantation in children. Study results and limitations: Some patients' high day-60 TCRbeta diversity was attributed to recipient cells surviving conditioning.

A library of TCRbeta sequences, prepared with unique molecular identifiers, was generated. A single record per CDR3 protein comes from TCRdb applying MiXCR to the PCR reads. The sample comprises around 700,000 distinct CDR3 sequences, around 13% of which are singletons, and around 0.8% rests with the top ten. Trimming at V came to 1 base and at J to 4 bases, leaving 6 bases not matched to a gene. This CDR3 spans 16 amino acids. The germline gives CDR1 SGHTA, CDR2 FQGTGA. Details on this clonotype: The antigen is not known.

The sequence was collected from a girl aged 2-9 years with congenital amegakaryocytic thrombocytopenia, due to receive a stem cell transplant. V gene TRBV7-3 combines with J gene TRBJ2-2; 7 nucleotides agree with TRBD2. Sequences were derived from PBMCs, sampled before TCRalphabeta/CD19-depleted stem cell transplant. The CDR3 loop reads CASSLSPAGVTGELFF. CDR3 DNA sequence: TGTGCCAGCAGCTTAAGTCCGGCGGGAGTCACCGGGGAGCTGTTTTTT.